Each of the 2 T cell receptor beta chains below was sequenced from the same sample in a study of blood T cell repertoires in COVID-19. Here immunoSEQ multiplex PCR was the method, and the copy in TCRdb shows in-frame clones only, minus some. The table includes approximately 300,000 clones, approximately 80% detected once. Sequencing used peripheral blood. The receptors derive from a woman aged 45-60 years with active or convalescent COVID-19.

The CDR3 region is CASSLVDLTDTQYF. CDR3 coding DNA: TGTGCCAGCAGCTTAGTGGACTTAACAGATACGCAGTATTTT. This chain uses TRBV5-5 with TRBJ2-3; D possibly corresponds to TRBD2 (5 bases). The CDR3 has 14 residues. Deletions cut 2 bases from V and 3 bases from J, with 10 bases between. CDR1 and CDR2 from the germline V gene are SGHKS and YYEKEE (reference sequence).

The chain has TRBV25-1 and TRBJ1-2, with D tentatively TRBD1 (6 bases). CDR3 length equals 15 residues. Germline-derived CDR1 and CDR2 are MGHDK and SYGVNS. Trimming cost V 2 bases and J 0 bases, with 10 bases left between them. The CDR3 coding sequence is TGTGCCAGCAGTGAAGGGGACACCACTAACTATGGCTACACCTTC. Amino acid sequence: CASSEGDTTNYGYTF.